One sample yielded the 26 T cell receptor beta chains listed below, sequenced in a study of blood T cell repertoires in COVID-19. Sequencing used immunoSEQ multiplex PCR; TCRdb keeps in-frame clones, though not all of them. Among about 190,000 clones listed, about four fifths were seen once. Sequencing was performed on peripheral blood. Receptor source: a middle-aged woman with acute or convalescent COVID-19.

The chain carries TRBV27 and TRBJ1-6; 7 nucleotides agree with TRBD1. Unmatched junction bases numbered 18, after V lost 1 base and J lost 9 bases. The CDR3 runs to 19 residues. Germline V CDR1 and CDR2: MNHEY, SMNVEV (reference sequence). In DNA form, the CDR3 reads TGTGCCAGCAGTTTATATGGGACAGCCAGCAGCAGGAGTGGTTCACCCCTCCACTTT. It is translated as CASSLYGTASSRSGSPLHF.

Here the CDR3 DNA reads TGCGCCAGCAGGGAGGGCAATCAGCCCCAGCATTTT. It encodes CASREGNQPQHF. The V and J genes are TRBV5-1 and TRBJ1-5; D gene unclear. The CDR3 spans 12 residues. In germline, CDR1 is SGHRS, CDR2 YFSETQ. Trimming removed 5 bases at V and 2 bases at J, with 5 bases between.

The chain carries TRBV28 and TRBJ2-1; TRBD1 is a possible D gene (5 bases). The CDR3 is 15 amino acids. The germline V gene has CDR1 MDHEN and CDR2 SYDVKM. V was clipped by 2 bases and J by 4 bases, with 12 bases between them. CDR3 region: CASSLAYRRYNEQFF. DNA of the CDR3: TGTGCCAGCAGTTTAGCTTACAGGAGATACAATGAGCAGTTCTTC.

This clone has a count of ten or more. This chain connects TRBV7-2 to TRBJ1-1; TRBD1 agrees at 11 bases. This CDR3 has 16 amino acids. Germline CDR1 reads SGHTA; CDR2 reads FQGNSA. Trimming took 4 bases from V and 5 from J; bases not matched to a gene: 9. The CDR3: CASSSGQGAWGTEAFF. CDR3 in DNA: TGTGCCAGCAGCTCAGGACAGGGGGCGTGGGGGACTGAAGCTTTCTTT.

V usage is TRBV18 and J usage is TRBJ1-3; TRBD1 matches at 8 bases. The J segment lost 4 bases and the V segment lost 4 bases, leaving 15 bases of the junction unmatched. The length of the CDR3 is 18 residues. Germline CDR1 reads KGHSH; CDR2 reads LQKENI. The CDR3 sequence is CASSREVLTGVKGNTIYF. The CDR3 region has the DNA TGTGCCAGCTCACGGGAGGTGTTGACAGGGGTCAAAGGAAACACCATATATTTT.

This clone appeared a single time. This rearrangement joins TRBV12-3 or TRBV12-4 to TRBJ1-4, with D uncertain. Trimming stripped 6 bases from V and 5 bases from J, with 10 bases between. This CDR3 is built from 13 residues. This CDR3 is CASSQAENEKLFF. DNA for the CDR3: TGTGCCAGCAGCCAAGCCGAGAATGAAAAACTGTTTTTT.

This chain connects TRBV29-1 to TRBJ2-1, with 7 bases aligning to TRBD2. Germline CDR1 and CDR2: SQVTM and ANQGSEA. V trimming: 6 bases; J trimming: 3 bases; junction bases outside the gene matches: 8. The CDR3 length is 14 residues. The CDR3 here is CSVAGKDNYNEQFF. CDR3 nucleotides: TGCAGCGTAGCGGGGAAAGATAACTACAATGAGCAGTTCTTC.

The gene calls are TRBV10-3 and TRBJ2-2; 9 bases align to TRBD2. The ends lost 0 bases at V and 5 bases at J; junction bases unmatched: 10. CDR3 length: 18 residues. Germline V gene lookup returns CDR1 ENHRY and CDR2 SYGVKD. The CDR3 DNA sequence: TGTGCCATCAGTGAGTCGCGCAAAGCGGGGGGCCCTACCGGGGAGCTGTTTTTT. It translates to CAISESRKAGGPTGELFF.

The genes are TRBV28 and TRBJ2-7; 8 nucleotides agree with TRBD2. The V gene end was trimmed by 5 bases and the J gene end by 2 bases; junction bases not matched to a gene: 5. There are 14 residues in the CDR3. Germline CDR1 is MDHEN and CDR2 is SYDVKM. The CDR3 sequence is CASSKIAGPYEQYF. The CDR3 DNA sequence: TGTGCCAGCAGTAAGATAGCGGGGCCCTACGAGCAGTACTTC.

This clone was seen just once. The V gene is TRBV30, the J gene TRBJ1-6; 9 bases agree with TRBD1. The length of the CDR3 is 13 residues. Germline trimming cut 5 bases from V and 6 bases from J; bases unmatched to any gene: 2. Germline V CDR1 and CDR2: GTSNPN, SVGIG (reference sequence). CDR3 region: CAWETGGNSPLHF. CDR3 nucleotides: TGTGCCTGGGAGACAGGGGGTAATTCACCCCTCCACTTT.

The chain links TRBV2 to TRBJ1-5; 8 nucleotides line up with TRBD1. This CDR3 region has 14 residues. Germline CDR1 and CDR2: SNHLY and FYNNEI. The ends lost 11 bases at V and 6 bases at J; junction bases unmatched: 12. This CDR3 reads CARGLRGQCQPQHF. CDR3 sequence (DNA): TGTGCCCGCGGTCTCAGGGGGCAATGTCAGCCCCAGCATTTT.

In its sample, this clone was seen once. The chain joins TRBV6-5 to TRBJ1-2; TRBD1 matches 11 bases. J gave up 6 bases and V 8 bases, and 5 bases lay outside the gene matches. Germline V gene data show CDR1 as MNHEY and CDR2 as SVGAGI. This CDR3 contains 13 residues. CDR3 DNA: TGTGCCAGCGAGTGGGACAGGGGGGATGGCTACACCTTC. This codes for CASEWDRGDGYTF.

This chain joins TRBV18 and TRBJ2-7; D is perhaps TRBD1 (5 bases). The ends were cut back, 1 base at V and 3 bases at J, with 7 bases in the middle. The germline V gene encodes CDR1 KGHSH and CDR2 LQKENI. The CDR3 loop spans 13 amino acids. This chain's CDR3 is CASSPRGDYEQYF. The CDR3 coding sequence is TGTGCCAGCTCACCACGGGGCGACTACGAGCAGTACTTC. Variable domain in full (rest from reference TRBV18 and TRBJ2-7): NAGVMQNPRHLVRRRGQEARLRCSPMKGHSHVYWYRQLPEEGLKFMVYLQKENIIDESGMPKERFSAEFPKEGPSILRIQQVVRGDSAAYFCASSPRGDYEQYFGPGTRLTVT.

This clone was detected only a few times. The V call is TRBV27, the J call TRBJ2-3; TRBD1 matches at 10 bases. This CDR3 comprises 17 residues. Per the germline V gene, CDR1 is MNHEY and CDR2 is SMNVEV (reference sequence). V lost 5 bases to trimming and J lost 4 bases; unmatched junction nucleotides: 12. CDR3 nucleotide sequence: TGTGCCAGCAGTACCATGACGGGGACAGGGGTGTCAGATACGCAGTATTTT. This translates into CASSTMTGTGVSDTQYF.

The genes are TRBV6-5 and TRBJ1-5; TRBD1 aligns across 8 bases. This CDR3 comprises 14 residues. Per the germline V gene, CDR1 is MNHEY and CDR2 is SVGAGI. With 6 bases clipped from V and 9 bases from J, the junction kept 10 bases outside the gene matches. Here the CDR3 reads CASSDQGAKGPQHF. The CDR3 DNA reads TGTGCCAGCAGCGATCAGGGGGCGAAGGGGCCCCAGCATTTT.

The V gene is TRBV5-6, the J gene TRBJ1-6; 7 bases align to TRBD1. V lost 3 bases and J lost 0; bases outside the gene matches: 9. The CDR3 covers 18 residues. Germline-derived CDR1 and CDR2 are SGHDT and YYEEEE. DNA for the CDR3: TGTGCCAGCAGCTCGGGGACAGAGCCTAGCTCCTATAATTCACCCCTCCACTTT. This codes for CASSSGTEPSSYNSPLHF.

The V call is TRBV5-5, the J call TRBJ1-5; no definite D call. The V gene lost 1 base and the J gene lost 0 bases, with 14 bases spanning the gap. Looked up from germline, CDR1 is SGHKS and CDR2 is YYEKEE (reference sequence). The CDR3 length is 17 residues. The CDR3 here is CASSLFAAYYSNQPQHF. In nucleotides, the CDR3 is TGTGCCAGCAGCTTGTTTGCGGCGTATTATAGCAATCAGCCCCAGCATTTT. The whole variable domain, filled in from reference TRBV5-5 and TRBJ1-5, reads DAGVTQSPTHLIKTRGQQVTLRCSPISGHKSVSWYQQVLGQGPQFIFQYYEKEERGRGNFPDRFSARQFPNYSSELNVNALLLGDSALYLCASSLFAAYYSNQPQHFGDGTRLSIL.

CDR3 DNA sequence: TGTGCCAGCAGAAGACAGGGGGCGCGAAATGAGCAGTTCTTC. It encodes CASRRQGARNEQFF. The chain has TRBV5-4 and TRBJ2-1; 10 bases map to TRBD1. The V gene's germline CDR1 is SGHNT and CDR2 YYREEE (reference sequence). This CDR3 is 14 amino acids long. The junction had 6 bases not matched to a gene; V was cut back by 5 bases and J by 7 bases.

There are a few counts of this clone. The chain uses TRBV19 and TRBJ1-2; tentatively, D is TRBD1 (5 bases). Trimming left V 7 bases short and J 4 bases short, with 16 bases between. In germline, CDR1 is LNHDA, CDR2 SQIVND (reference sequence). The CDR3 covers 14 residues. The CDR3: CASTLGGAFYGYTF. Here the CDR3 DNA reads TGTGCCAGTACCCTGGGAGGGGCCTTCTATGGCTACACCTTC.

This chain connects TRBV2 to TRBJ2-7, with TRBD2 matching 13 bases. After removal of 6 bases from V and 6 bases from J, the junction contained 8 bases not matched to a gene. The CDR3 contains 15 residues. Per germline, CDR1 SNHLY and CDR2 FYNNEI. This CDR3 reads CASSGGLAGVSEQYF. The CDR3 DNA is TGTGCCAGCAGCGGCGGACTAGCGGGAGTTAGCGAGCAGTACTTC.

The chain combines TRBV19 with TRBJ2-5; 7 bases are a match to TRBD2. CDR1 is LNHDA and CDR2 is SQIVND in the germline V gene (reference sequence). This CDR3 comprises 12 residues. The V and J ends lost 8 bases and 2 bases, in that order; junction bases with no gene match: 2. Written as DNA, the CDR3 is TGTGCCAGTGGGAGGGGACAAGAGACCCAGTACTTC. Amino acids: CASGRGQETQYF.

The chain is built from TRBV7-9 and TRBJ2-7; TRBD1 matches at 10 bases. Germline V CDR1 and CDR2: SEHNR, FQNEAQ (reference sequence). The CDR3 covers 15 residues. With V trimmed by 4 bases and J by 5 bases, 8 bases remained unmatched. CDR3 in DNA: TGTGCCAGCAGCTCAAGGACAGGGGGGGATCACGAGCAGTACTTC. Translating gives CASSSRTGGDHEQYF.

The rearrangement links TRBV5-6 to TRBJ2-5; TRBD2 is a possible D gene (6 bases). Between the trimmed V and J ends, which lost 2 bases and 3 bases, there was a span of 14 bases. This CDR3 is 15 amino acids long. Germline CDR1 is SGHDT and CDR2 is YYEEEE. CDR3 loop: CASSLLSGGEETQYF. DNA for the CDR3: TGTGCCAGCAGCTTACTTAGCGGAGGGGAAGAGACCCAGTACTTC.

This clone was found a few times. CDR3 region: CASSLSEQLLINRSPLHF. The CDR3 DNA reads TGTGCCAGCAGCTTAAGCGAACAGCTTTTAATAAACAGGTCACCCCTCCACTTT. The V and J genes are TRBV7-8 and TRBJ1-6; possible D gene TRBD1, 5 bases. Per the germline V gene, CDR1 is SGHVS and CDR2 is FQNEAQ. This CDR3 spans 18 amino acids. Trimming stripped 2 bases from V and 10 bases from J, with 24 bases between.

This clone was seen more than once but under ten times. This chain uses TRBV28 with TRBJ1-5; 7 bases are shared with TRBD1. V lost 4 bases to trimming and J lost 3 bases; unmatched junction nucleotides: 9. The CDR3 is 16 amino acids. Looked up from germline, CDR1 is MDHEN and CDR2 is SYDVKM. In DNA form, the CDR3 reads TGTGCCAGCAGTTCTCCCGGGGACAGAGACAATCAGCCCCAGCATTTT. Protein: CASSSPGDRDNQPQHF.

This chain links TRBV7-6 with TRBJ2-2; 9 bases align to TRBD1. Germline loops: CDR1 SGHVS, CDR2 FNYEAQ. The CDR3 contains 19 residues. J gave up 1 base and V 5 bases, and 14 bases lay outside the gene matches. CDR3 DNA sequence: TGTGCCAGCAGCCCCCCGCCGGGACAGGGTTTTTGGAACACCGGGGAGCTGTTTTTT. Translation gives CASSPPPGQGFWNTGELFF.